These 2 T cell receptor beta chains came from one sample sequenced in a study of beta chain features in type 1 diabetes. Of the isolated RNA, all was reverse transcribed, and so the sequenced material was expressed TCRB transcripts. TCRdb keeps only in-frame clones here, not all; method: immunoSEQ multiplex PCR. The sample carries 130,000 to 150,000 clones, under 60% recorded once. Sequencing was done on a sample of Tregs from blood. The receptors here all came from a man aged 18 to 35 in good health.

With respect to this clone: Other DNA sequences within the sample encode an identical CDR3. V usage is TRBV6-5 and J usage is TRBJ1-4; possibly TRBD1 for D (5 bases). In germline, CDR1 is MNHEY, CDR2 SVGAGI. Trimming removed 0 bases from V and 4 bases from J, with 9 bases in between. This CDR3 has 15 residues. CDR3 in amino acids: CASSYSRGGNEKLFF. The CDR3 nucleotides read TGTGCCAGCAGTTACTCGCGGGGGGGTAATGAAAAACTGTTTTTT.

The gene calls are TRBV28 and TRBJ2-3; possible D gene TRBD1, 6 bases. The germline V gene has CDR1 MDHEN and CDR2 SYDVKM. CDR3 length: 14 residues. V lost 4 bases and J 2 bases, leaving 10 bases between the germline ends. CDR3 bases: TGTGCCAGCAGTTGGACAGCTTACACAGATACGCAGTATTTT. This translates into CASSWTAYTDTQYF.